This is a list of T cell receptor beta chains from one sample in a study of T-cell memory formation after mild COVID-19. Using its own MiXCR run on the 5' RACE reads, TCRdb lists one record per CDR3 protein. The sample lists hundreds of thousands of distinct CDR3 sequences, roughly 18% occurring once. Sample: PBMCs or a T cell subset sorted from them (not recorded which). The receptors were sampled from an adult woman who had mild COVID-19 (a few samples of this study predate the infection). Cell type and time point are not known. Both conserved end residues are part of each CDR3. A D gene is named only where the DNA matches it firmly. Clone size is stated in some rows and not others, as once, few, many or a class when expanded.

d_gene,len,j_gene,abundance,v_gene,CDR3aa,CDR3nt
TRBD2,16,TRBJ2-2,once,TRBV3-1,CASSLRLAGGTGELFF,TGTGCCAGCAGCCTCAGACTAGCGGGGGGCACCGGGGAGCTGTTTTTT
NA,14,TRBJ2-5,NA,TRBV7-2,CASSKTGSGETQYF,TGTGCCAGCAGCAAGACAGGCTCTGGGGAGACCCAGTACTTC
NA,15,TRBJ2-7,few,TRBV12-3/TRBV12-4,CASSLEGSGSYEQYF,TGTGCCAGCAGTTTAGAAGGGTCCGGCTCCTACGAGCAGTACTTC
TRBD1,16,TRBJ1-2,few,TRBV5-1,CASSLVTGEPIYGYTF,TGCGCCAGCAGCTTGGTTACAGGGGAGCCTATCTATGGCTACACCTTC
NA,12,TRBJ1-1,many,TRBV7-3,CASSHGGTEAFF,TGTGCCAGCAGTCACGGGGGCACTGAAGCTTTCTTT
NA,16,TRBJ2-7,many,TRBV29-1,CSVEFRRQDEPYEQYF,TGCAGCGTTGAATTCAGGAGGCAGGACGAACCCTACGAGCAGTACTTC
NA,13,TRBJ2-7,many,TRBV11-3,CASSSPRTWEQYF,TGTGCCAGCAGCTCCCCTAGGACTTGGGAGCAGTACTTC
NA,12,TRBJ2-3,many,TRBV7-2,CASSPYSDTQYF,TGTGCCAGCAGCCCCTATTCGGATACGCAGTATTTT
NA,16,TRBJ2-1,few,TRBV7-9,CASSSRVAAPYNEQFF,TGTGCCAGCAGCTCCCGGGTAGCGGCGCCCTACAATGAGCAGTTCTTC
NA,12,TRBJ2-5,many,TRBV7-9,CASSLARETQYF,TGTGCCAGCAGCTTAGCGCGGGAGACCCAGTACTTC
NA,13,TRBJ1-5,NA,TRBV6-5,CASSYSPGQPQHF,TGTGCCAGCAGTTATTCCCCTGGTCAGCCCCAGCATTTT
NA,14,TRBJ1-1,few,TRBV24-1,CATSDPNRDTEAFF,TGTGCCACCAGTGACCCAAACAGGGACACTGAAGCTTTCTTT
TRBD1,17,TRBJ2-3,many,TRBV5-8,CASSLGIDRAPTDTQYF,TGTGCCAGCAGCTTGGGGATAGACAGGGCCCCCACAGATACGCAGTATTTT
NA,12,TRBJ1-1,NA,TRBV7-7,CASSFGRAEAFF,TGTGCTAGCAGCTTCGGCAGGGCTGAAGCTTTCTTT
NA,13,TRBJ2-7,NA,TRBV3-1,CASSQGSRYEQYF,TGTGCCAGCAGCCAAGGCAGTCGGTACGAGCAGTACTTC
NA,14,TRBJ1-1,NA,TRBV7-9,CASSIAGVNTEAFF,TGTGCCAGCAGCATAGCAGGGGTGAACACTGAAGCTTTCTTT
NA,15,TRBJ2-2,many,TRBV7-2,CASSFQRSNTGELFF,TGTGCCAGCAGCTTTCAGAGATCGAACACCGGGGAGCTGTTTTTT
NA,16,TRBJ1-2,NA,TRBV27,CASSFLPLGGTSGYTF,TGTGCCAGCAGTTTCCTACCCCTGGGGGGGACAAGTGGCTACACCTTC
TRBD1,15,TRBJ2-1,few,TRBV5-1,CASSKGQTILDEQFF,TGCGCCAGCAGCAAGGGACAGACTATCCTGGATGAGCAGTTCTTC
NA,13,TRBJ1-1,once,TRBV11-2,CASSLAPRSQAFF,TGTGCCAGCAGCTTAGCCCCACGGAGCCAAGCTTTCTTT
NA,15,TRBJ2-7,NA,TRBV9,CASSAGMDGSYEQYF,TGTGCCAGCAGCGCAGGAATGGACGGCTCCTACGAGCAGTACTTC
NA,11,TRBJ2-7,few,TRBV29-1,CSGRRGYEQYF,TGCAGCGGCCGCCGGGGGTACGAGCAGTACTTC
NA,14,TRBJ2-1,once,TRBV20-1,CSAGAWGPYNEQFF,TGCAGTGCTGGTGCCTGGGGGCCCTACAATGAGCAGTTCTTC
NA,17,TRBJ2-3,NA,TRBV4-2,CASSRNPGTPWEDTQYF,TGTGCCAGCAGCCGAAATCCCGGGACACCTTGGGAAGATACGCAGTATTTT
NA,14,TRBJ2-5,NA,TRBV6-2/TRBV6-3,CASKPDPAGETQYF,TGTGCCAGCAAACCGGACCCAGCTGGGGAGACCCAGTACTTC
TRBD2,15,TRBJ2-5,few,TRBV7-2,CASSWQAGFQETQYF,TGTGCCAGCAGCTGGCAAGCGGGGTTCCAAGAGACCCAGTACTTC
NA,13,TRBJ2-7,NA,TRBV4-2,CASSQAASYEQYF,TGTGCCAGCAGCCAAGCTGCATCCTACGAGCAGTACTTC
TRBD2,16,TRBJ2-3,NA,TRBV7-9,CASSLALAGAADTQYF,TGTGCCAGCAGCTTAGCACTAGCGGGAGCCGCAGATACGCAGTATTTT
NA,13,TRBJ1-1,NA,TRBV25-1,CASRSVGNTEAFF,TGTGCCAGCAGGAGTGTAGGGAACACTGAAGCTTTCTTT
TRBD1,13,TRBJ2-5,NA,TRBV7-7,CASSRDRDETQYF,TGTGCTAGCTCCCGGGACAGGGATGAGACCCAGTACTTC
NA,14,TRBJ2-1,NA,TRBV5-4,CASSWTGTYNEQFF,TGTGCCAGCAGCTGGACTGGTACTTACAATGAGCAGTTCTTC
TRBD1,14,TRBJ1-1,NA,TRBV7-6,CASTTGGPNTEAFF,TGTGCCAGCACGACAGGGGGCCCGAACACTGAAGCTTTCTTT
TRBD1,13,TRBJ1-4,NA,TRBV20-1,CSAHTGAGEKLFF,TGCAGTGCTCATACAGGGGCGGGTGAAAAACTGTTTTTT
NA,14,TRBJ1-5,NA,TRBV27,CASSLGRGFQPQHF,TGTGCCAGCAGTTTAGGGCGCGGGTTTCAGCCCCAGCATTTT
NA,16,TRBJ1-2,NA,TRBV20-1,CSARDVTRRENYGYTF,TGCAGTGCTAGAGATGTCACCAGGAGAGAAAACTATGGCTACACCTTC
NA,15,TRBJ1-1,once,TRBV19,CASSRQATLDTEAFF,TGTGCCAGTAGTAGGCAGGCTACCCTGGACACTGAAGCTTTCTTT
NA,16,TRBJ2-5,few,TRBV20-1,CSARGPVWGQRETQYF,TGCAGTGCTAGAGGGCCCGTGTGGGGGCAAAGAGAGACCCAGTACTTC
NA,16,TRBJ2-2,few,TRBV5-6,CASSLYMTGNTGELFF,TGTGCCAGCAGCTTGTATATGACAGGGAACACCGGGGAGCTGTTTTTT
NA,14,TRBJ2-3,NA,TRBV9,CASSVLPETDTQYF,TGTGCCAGCAGCGTTTTACCCGAGACAGATACGCAGTATTTT
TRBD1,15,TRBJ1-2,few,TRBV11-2,CASSFGQGPNYGYTF,TGTGCCAGCAGCTTTGGACAGGGACCCAACTATGGCTACACCTTC
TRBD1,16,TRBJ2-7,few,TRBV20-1,CSAKEVRDRRTYEQYF,TGCAGTGCTAAAGAGGTGAGGGACAGAAGAACCTACGAGCAGTACTTC
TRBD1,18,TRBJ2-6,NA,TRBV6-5,CASRLWTGEGSGANVLTF,TGTGCCAGCAGGCTATGGACAGGGGAAGGTTCTGGGGCCAACGTCCTGACTTTC
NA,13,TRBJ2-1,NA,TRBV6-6,CASSSGHWVEQFF,TGTGCCAGCAGTTCGGGACATTGGGTTGAGCAGTTCTTC
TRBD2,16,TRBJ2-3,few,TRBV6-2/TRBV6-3,CASDIPGTSGTDTQYF,TGTGCCAGCGATATCCCCGGGACTAGCGGCACAGATACGCAGTATTTT
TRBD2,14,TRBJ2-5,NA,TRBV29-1,CSVGSGVQVETQYF,TGCAGCGTAGGGAGCGGGGTTCAGGTAGAGACCCAGTACTTC
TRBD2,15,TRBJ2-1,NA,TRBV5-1,CASSLGLAGLNEQFF,TGCGCCAGCAGCTTGGGACTAGCGGGCCTCAATGAGCAGTTCTTC
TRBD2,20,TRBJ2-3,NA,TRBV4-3,CASSQVVGLAGGIGTDTQYF,TGCGCCAGCAGCCAAGTAGTCGGGCTAGCGGGAGGGATTGGCACAGATACGCAGTATTTT
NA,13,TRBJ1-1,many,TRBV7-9,CASSFGERAEAFF,TGTGCCAGCAGCTTTGGGGAACGGGCTGAAGCTTTCTTT